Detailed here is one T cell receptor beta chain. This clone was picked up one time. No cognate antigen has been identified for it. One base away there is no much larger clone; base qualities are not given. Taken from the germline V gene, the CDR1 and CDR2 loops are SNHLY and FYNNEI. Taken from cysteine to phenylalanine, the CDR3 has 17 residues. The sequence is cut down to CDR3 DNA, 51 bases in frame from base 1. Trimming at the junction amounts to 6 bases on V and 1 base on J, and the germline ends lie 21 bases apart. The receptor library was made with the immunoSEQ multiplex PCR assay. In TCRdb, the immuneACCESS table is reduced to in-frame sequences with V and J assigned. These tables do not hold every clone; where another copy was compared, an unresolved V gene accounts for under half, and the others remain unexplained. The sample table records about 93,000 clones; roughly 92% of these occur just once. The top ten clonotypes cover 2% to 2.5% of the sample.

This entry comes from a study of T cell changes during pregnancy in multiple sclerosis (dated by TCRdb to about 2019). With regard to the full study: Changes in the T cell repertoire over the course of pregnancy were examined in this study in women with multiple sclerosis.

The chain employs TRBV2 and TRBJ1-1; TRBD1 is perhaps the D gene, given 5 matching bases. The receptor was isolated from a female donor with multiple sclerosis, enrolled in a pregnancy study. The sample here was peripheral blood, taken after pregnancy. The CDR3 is CASSAPPQTAQNTEAFF. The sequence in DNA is TGTGCCAGCAGCGCTCCCCCCCAGACAGCCCAGAACACTGAAGCTTTCTTT.